This T cell receptor (beta chain) was identified during a study of shared clonotypes between healthy human individuals. The germline V gene encodes CDR1 SGHKS and CDR2 YYEKEE (reference sequence). The CDR3 contains 16 residues. Trimming took 1 base from V and 8 from J, leaving 19 bases between them. Study conclusions and caveats: For sorted subsets, rarefaction showed incomplete sequencing despite large depth. All-four-donor shared clonotypes had higher generation probabilities than non-shared clonotypes did. Specimens sampled were limited to blood, with tissue repertoires likely differing.

Comment on this clone: What it binds is unknown.

Per the original data handling: ImmunoSEQ sequences covered only the junction and lacked quality scores; filtering therefore differed. Assay: immunoSEQ multiplex PCR; the TCRdb copy retains only in-frame clones and omits some. That table is the source of V, J and clone size, and D and trimming were worked out from the DNA. The table has 2 million to 2.5 million clones, 85% to 95% seen once. Source material: naive CD4+ T cells from PBMCs. Subset described: CD45RA+ positively selected. The chain carries TRBV5-5 and TRBJ2-1; D remains ambiguous. The TCR was taken from a man younger than 35 in good health. Some clones in this sample may be carry-over from other donors' samples. CDR3 DNA: TGTGCCAGCAGCTTGAGGTCGCGACCCCTGGGCTATGAGCAGTTCTTC. Translation: CASSLRSRPLGYEQFF.